This TCR beta chain was documented in a study of a mutant IDH1 vaccine in newly diagnosed glioma. About the research overall: Therapy received beforehand was radiotherapy, temozolomide, or both, with most patients given both. Overall study findings and caveats: Across multiple MHC alleles, 80% to 95% of patients had vaccine-induced responses.

The sample's time point: baseline, week 1 (first vaccination visit). Treatment in this sample: pre-vaccination baseline after standard-of-care therapy. The V gene's germline CDR1 is SGDLS and CDR2 YYNGEE. The V end lost 3 bases, the J end lost 1 base, and 19 bases lay between the germline ends. This CDR3 has 17 residues. The data were produced by immunoSEQ multiplex PCR, yet TCRdb's version contains in-frame clones alone and is incomplete. The data show 80,000 to 100,000 clones, over 75% seen once. Comment on this clone: Its antigen remains unidentified.

The sequenced sample was PBMCs, obtained from a glioma patient treated with radiotherapy, temozolomide or both. The chain couples TRBV9 to TRBJ1-1; D remains unclear. The clonotype was recovered from a man aged 40-49 years with glioma. Some clones in this sample may be carry-over from other donors' samples. CDR3 sequence: CASSAEPSFAGNTEAFF. DNA of the CDR3: TGTGCCAGCAGCGCGGAACCTTCTTTCGCCGGGAACACTGAAGCTTTCTTT.